Reported below is one T cell receptor beta chain. Its antigen is unknown. The assay was immunoSEQ multiplex PCR, and TCRdb's table has in-frame clones only and misses some. Among some 130,000 clones listed, roughly 86% were seen once. This sample is part of a study of cytomegalovirus exposure and HLA in healthy donors. Study findings and constraints: The classifier reportedly diagnosed cytomegalovirus status with high sensitivity and specificity. The study flagged roughly 160 TCR beta chains as cytomegalovirus-associated. Three CMV-associated chains were confirmed in vitro to be specific for CMV antigens. Subsequent analysis found a tendency for first-cohort TCR clusters to co-occur within the approximately 130 validation repertoires.

This CDR3 comprises 16 residues. Germline V CDR1 and CDR2: LNHDA, SQIVND (reference sequence). Unmatched junction bases numbered 4, after V lost 7 bases and J lost 0 bases. Sequencing was performed on PBMCs. The receptor comes from a man between 25 and 39 years old in good health and CMV-seronegative. This chain connects TRBV19 to TRBJ2-1, with 12 bases fitting TRBD2. The CDR3 DNA follows: TGTGCCAGTATCCCGACTAGCGGGAGCTCCTACAATGAGCAGTTCTTC. It specifies CASIPTSGSSYNEQFF.